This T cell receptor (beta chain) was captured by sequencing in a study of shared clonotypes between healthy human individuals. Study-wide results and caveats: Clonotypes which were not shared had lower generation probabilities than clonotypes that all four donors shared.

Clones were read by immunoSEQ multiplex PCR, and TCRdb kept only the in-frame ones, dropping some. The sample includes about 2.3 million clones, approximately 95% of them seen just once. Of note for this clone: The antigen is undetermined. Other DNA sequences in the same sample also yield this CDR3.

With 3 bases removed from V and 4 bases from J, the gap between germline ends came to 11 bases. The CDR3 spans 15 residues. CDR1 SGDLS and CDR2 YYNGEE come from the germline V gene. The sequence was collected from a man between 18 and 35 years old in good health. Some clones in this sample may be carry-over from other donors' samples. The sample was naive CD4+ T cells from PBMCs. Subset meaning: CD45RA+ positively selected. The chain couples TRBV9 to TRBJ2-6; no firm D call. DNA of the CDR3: TGTGCCAGCAGCGCCTCGGGTTCAGGGGCCAACGTCCTGACTTTC. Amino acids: CASSASGSGANVLTF.